This TCR beta chain was recovered during a study of blood T cell repertoires in COVID-19. Study-wide background: Samples came from the United States, Italy and Spain, spanning acute and convalescent COVID-19. Sources were T cells, B-cell-depleted T cells, or PBMCs; the material itself was cDNA or gDNA.

The trim removed 3 bases at V and 2 bases at J, leaving 3 bases unmatched. This CDR3 is built from 15 residues. From germline, CDR1 is SGHTA and CDR2 FQGTGA. The authors' processing: Reference gene primer amplification in the assay estimated nucleated cell counts. The table came from immunoSEQ multiplex PCR; TCRdb's copy has only in-frame clones and leaves some out. The V and J calls and the clone size are those of that table, but D and trimming were determined from the DNA. Here the sample spans roughly 14,000 clones, 80% to 85% being singletons. This rearrangement joins TRBV7-3 to TRBJ2-3; 9 positions agree with TRBD2. Material: peripheral blood. The sequence came from a human donor in a cohort sampled during active COVID-19. As DNA, the CDR3 is TGTGCCAGCAGCTTTAGCGGGAGTTACACAGATACGCAGTATTTT. Translating gives CASSFSGSYTDTQYF. Using reference TRBV7-3 and TRBJ2-3 for the parts outside the CDR3, the full variable domain is GAGVSQTPSNKVTEKGKYVELRCDPISGHTALYWYRQSLGQGPEFLIYFQGTGAADDSGLPNDRFFAVRPEGSVSTLKIQRTERGDSAVYLCASSFSGSYTDTQYFGPGTRLTVL.